The 12 T cell receptor beta chains below come from one sample, sequenced in a study of PD-L1 blockade in urothelial cancer. Method: immunoSEQ multiplex PCR; TCRdb's copy keeps in-frame clones and lacks some. The sample lists tens of thousands of clones, around four fifths occurring once. The time point is: pretreatment peripheral blood. This sample comprised PBMCs, obtained around atezolizumab (anti-PD-L1) treatment. The receptors originated from a man aged 35 to 55 with urothelial cancer.

The rearrangement uses TRBV28 and TRBJ2-4; D is perhaps TRBD2 (6 bases). The CDR3 has 13 amino acids. Per the germline V gene, CDR1 is MDHEN and CDR2 is SYDVKM. Deletions cut 5 bases from V and 2 bases from J, with 7 bases between. The CDR3 DNA follows: TGTGCCAGCAGTGCGGGGTCCAAAAACATTCAGTACTTC. This gives the protein CASSAGSKNIQYF.

V is TRBV5-1 and J is TRBJ1-3; TRBD1 matches at 9 bases. The junction had 2 bases not matched to a gene; V was cut back by 5 bases and J by 2 bases. The CDR3 runs 14 residues. The germline V gene has CDR1 SGHRS and CDR2 YFSETQ. CDR3 coding DNA: TGCGCCAGCAGAGGACAGGGGACTGGAAACACCATATATTTT. Protein product: CASRGQGTGNTIYF.

V is TRBV7-3 and J is TRBJ2-5; 9 bases match TRBD2. The V segment lost 5 bases and the J segment 5 bases; nucleotides outside the gene matches: 3. The CDR3 totals 13 residues. Looked up from germline, CDR1 is SGHTA and CDR2 is FQGTGA. The CDR3 spells CASSRAGGETQYF. CDR3 coding DNA: TGTGCCAGCAGCCGTGCGGGGGGGGAGACCCAGTACTTC.

With respect to this clone: This specimen includes other DNA sequences encoding the same CDR3. V and J are TRBV28 and TRBJ2-7; D remains unclear. V lost 4 bases and J lost 4, with 5 bases in between. The CDR3 covers 11 residues. CDR1 and CDR2 from the germline V gene are MDHEN and SYDVKM. CDR3 region: CASSSLYEQYF. The DNA for the CDR3 is TGTGCCAGCAGTTCATTGTACGAGCAGTACTTC.

The chain uses TRBV5-1 and TRBJ2-1; D is unresolved. Germline assignment: CDR1 SGHRS and CDR2 YFSETQ. The V end was cut by 0 bases, the J end by 7 bases, with 11 bases between. The CDR3 runs to 14 residues. The CDR3 bases are TGCGCCAGCAGCTTGGATGGGCCATCGAATGAGCAGTTCTTC. Protein: CASSLDGPSNEQFF. Supplemented by reference TRBV5-1 and TRBJ2-1, the full variable domain reads KAGVTQTPRYLIKTRGQQVTLSCSPISGHRSVSWYQQTPGQGLQFLFEYFSETQRNKGNFPGRFSGRQFSNSRSEMNVSTLELGDSALYLCASSLDGPSNEQFFGPGTRLTVL.

The sample holds one count of this clone. The gene calls are TRBV19 and TRBJ2-1; D possibly corresponds to TRBD2 (6 bases). Germline V gives CDR1 LNHDA, CDR2 SQIVND (reference sequence). With 4 bases removed from V and 2 bases from J, the gap between germline ends came to 15 bases. The CDR3 sequence is 16 residues long. CDR3 DNA sequence: TGTGCCAGTAGTAAAGGAGGGTCCGGTACCTACAATGAGCAGTTCTTC. This sequence encodes CASSKGGSGTYNEQFF.

The V gene is TRBV5-4, the J gene TRBJ1-2, with 9 bases matching TRBD1. Germline lookup yields CDR1 SGHNT and CDR2 YYREEE (reference sequence). Germline trimming cut 0 bases from V and 7 bases from J; bases unmatched to any gene: 22. This CDR3 comprises 20 residues. In DNA form, the CDR3 reads TGTGCCAGCAGCTTGGGAGGCGGAAACATTGTGGGGACAGGGAAGGGTGGCTACACCTTC. It codes for CASSLGGGNIVGTGKGGYTF.

The chain recombines TRBV29-1 with TRBJ2-5, with 9 bases lining up with TRBD1. J gave up 5 bases and V 6 bases, and 7 bases lay outside the gene matches. The CDR3 covers 13 residues. Germline lookup yields CDR1 SQVTM and CDR2 ANQGSEA. CDR3: CSVARGQGETQYF. The CDR3 DNA sequence: TGCAGCGTCGCCCGCGGACAGGGGGAGACCCAGTACTTC.

The chain joins TRBV2 to TRBJ2-1; D call uncertain. The CDR3 runs to 12 residues. V shed 3 bases and J shed 6 bases, with 6 bases lying between them. Germline CDR1 is SNHLY and CDR2 is FYNNEI. The CDR3 DNA reads TGTGCCAGCAGTGAGAGTGGCAATGAGCAGTTCTTC. Amino acids: CASSESGNEQFF.

This clone was recorded a few times. CDR3 amino acids: CASSRAPGGETNYGYTF. CDR3 DNA sequence: TGTGCCAGCTCACGGGCGCCAGGTGGGGAGACCAACTATGGCTACACCTTC. This chain links TRBV18 with TRBJ1-2; the D is unclear. The germline V gene encodes CDR1 KGHSH and CDR2 LQKENI. V lost 4 bases to trimming and J lost 2 bases, with 20 bases between them. This CDR3 spans 17 amino acids.

The V call is TRBV18, the J call TRBJ1-1; 9 bases match TRBD1. The CDR3 is 17 residues long. Germline trimming cut 2 bases from V and 6 bases from J; bases unmatched to any gene: 13. Germline V gene sequence: CDR1 KGHSH, CDR2 LQKENI. In DNA form, the CDR3 reads TGTGCCAGCTCACCAGCCAGGACAGGGGCGATGGGCCCTGAAGCTTTCTTT. Amino acid sequence: CASSPARTGAMGPEAFF.

The V and J genes are TRBV7-8 and TRBJ2-7, with D perhaps TRBD1 (6 bases). The germline V gene encodes CDR1 SGHVS and CDR2 FQNEAQ. The CDR3 covers 14 residues. Trimming took off 5 bases at V and 4 bases at J, with 15 bases between the two ends. In nucleotides, the CDR3 is TGTGCCAGCAGCGAAGGGGGATATGGATACGAGCAGTACTTC. Its translation: CASSEGGYGYEQYF.